A selection of T cell receptor beta chains follows, all from one sample in a study of CD8 T cells in Susac syndrome. TCRdb fed the immunoSEQ multiplex PCR reads into MiXCR, producing one record per CDR3 protein. The data contain roughly 200,000 distinct CDR3 sequences, over 90% of them singletons. The sequencing input was CD4+ T cells from PBMCs. These receptor sequences come from a human donor with multiple sclerosis. Each CDR3 is given with its conserved first and last residue.

V gene	CDR3 protein
TRBV29-1	CSSGGQETQYF
TRBV20-1	CSAPIEQPIF
TRBV20-1	CSASPQGADTQYF
TRBV12-3/TRBV12-4	CASSLLQASVLTF
TRBV30	CAWTGRGARDTQYF
TRBV15	CATSRQGRPSGSNEQFF
TRBV20-1	CSANHPGQVYEQYF
TRBV18	CASSSDAFLNYGYTF
TRBV2	CASSTSGGRNEQFF
TRBV18	CASSLTGTGYEQYF
TRBV3-1	CASSQQQGINQPQHF
TRBV30	CAWSVRLNSGEAFF
TRBV20-1	CSARAQTGTGVYNEQFF
TRBV3-1	CASLWTNTGELFF
TRBV4-2	CASSKMGGDRAYSNQPQHF
TRBV3-1	CASSQGTGYDSPLHF